The 32 T cell receptor beta chains below come from one sample, sequenced in a study of T cell changes during pregnancy in multiple sclerosis. Sequenced by immunoSEQ multiplex PCR; TCRdb stores in-frame clones only, minus some. Altogether about 40,000 clones are present, about 93% being singletons, with the ten largest covering over 0.55%. The specimen comprised CD4+ T cells from peripheral blood mononuclear cells, sampled in the third trimester of pregnancy. These receptors all stem from a female donor with multiple sclerosis, enrolled in a pregnancy study.

The chain uses TRBV5-1 and TRBJ2-5; D call uncertain. CDR1 is SGHRS, CDR2 YFSETQ, per germline. The CDR3 extends over 11 amino acids. Trimming removed 6 bases from V and 2 bases from J, with 5 bases in between. CDR3 protein: CASTQQETQYF. DNA for the CDR3: TGCGCCAGCACCCAACAAGAGACCCAGTACTTC. Complete variable domain (other parts from reference TRBV5-1 and TRBJ2-5): KAGVTQTPRYLIKTRGQQVTLSCSPISGHRSVSWYQQTPGQGLQFLFEYFSETQRNKGNFPGRFSGRQFSNSRSEMNVSTLELGDSALYLCASTQQETQYFGPGTRLLVL.

This clone was recorded only once. V is TRBV27 and J is TRBJ2-7; TRBD2 agrees at 8 bases. Trimming at V came to 2 bases and at J to 6 bases, leaving 15 bases not matched to a gene. The CDR3 has 17 amino acids. Germline values: CDR1 MNHEY, CDR2 SMNVEV (reference sequence). In DNA form, the CDR3 reads TGTGCCAGCAGTTTAAGTGAGCGGGAGCTCGACGGTAGCGAGCAGTACTTC. Its protein product is CASSLSERELDGSEQYF.

This clone has only one observation. The chain links TRBV4-2 to TRBJ2-2; TRBD2 matches at 7 bases. Trimming took 2 bases from V and 1 from J; bases not matched to a gene: 4. This CDR3 has 16 residues. Germline V CDR1 and CDR2: LGHNA, YNFKEQ. CDR3 coding DNA: TGTGCCAGCAGCCAAATGCAGCGGGGGAACACCGGGGAGCTGTTTTTT. This gives the protein CASSQMQRGNTGELFF.

This chain links TRBV5-1 with TRBJ1-1; TRBD1 might be the D (5 bases). The CDR3 is 16 residues long. V was cut by 0 bases and J by 2 bases, with 14 bases left in between. Per germline, CDR1 SGHRS and CDR2 YFSETQ. DNA of the CDR3: TGCGCCAGCAGCTTGGCCGCCGGGGGAGGAAACACTGAAGCTTTCTTT. It encodes CASSLAAGGGNTEAFF.

This clone was counted only a few times. The chain links TRBV7-8 to TRBJ1-2; TRBD1 matches at 7 bases. The CDR3 sequence is 15 residues long. The germline V gene encodes CDR1 SGHVS and CDR2 FQNEAQ. Trimming at V came to 1 base and at J to 8 bases, leaving 10 bases not matched to a gene. In DNA form, the CDR3 reads TGTGCCAGCAGCTTAGTGGGACAGTCAACGAGAGGCTACACCTTC. Protein: CASSLVGQSTRGYTF.

The chain uses TRBV6-1 and TRBJ2-7; D remains unclear. This CDR3 has 15 residues. V gave up 1 base and J gave up 1 base, with 11 bases separating them. Germline assignment: CDR1 MNHNS and CDR2 SASEGT. Written as DNA, the CDR3 is TGTGCCAGCAGTGAAGAGCCCCTTCTATCCTACGAGCAGTACTTC. Translation gives CASSEEPLLSYEQYF.

The rearrangement uses TRBV5-4 and TRBJ2-1; 9 positions match TRBD2. The CDR3 covers 16 residues. V shed 4 bases and J 2 bases; nucleotides not matched to a gene: 7. The germline CDR1 and CDR2 sequences are SGHNT and YYREEE (reference sequence). The CDR3 DNA sequence: TGTGCCAGCAGCGCAGGGGGACTAGCAGCCTACAATGAGCAGTTCTTC. The encoded protein is CASSAGGLAAYNEQFF.

The chain employs TRBV7-9 and TRBJ1-3; maybe TRBD1 (6 bases). The CDR3 consists of 17 residues. Trimming stripped 3 bases from V and 0 bases from J, with 15 bases between. Germline V gene data show CDR1 as SEHNR and CDR2 as FQNEAQ (reference sequence). CDR3 amino acids: CASSLRTGTLSGNTIYF. The DNA for the CDR3 is TGTGCCAGCAGCTTGCGTACAGGGACCCTCTCTGGAAACACCATATATTTT.

The chain combines TRBV18 with TRBJ2-7, with 8 bases lining up with TRBD1. The CDR3 totals 15 residues. The ends lost 3 bases at V and 3 bases at J; junction bases unmatched: 7. Germline V gene sequence: CDR1 KGHSH, CDR2 LQKENI. In DNA form, the CDR3 reads TGTGCCAGCTCACCGACAGGGGTTGATTACTACGAGCAGTACTTC. It translates to CASSPTGVDYYEQYF.

This rearrangement joins TRBV7-8 to TRBJ1-4; 7 bases fit TRBD1. Germline CDR1 reads SGHVS; CDR2 reads FQNEAQ. The CDR3 consists of 13 residues. J lost 8 bases, V lost 5 bases, and 5 bases had no gene match. CDR3 sequence (DNA): TGTGCCAGCAGCGCCTCAGGGGGAGAAAAACTGTTTTTT. Its protein product is CASSASGGEKLFF.

This sequence joins TRBV7-3 and TRBJ2-2, with 10 bases identical to TRBD2. Trimming cost V 5 bases and J 4 bases; bases outside gene matches: 7. Germline CDR1 is SGHTA and CDR2 is FQGTGA. The CDR3 extends over 16 amino acids. CDR3 in DNA: TGTGCCAGCAGCCAAGGGCTAGCGGGGGTCACCGGGGAGCTGTTTTTT. This codes for CASSQGLAGVTGELFF.

V and J are TRBV11-3 and TRBJ2-3, with TRBD1 identical over 9 bases. J was trimmed by 2 bases and V by 5 bases; bases with no gene match: 2. Germline lookup yields CDR1 SGHNT and CDR2 YENEEA. This CDR3 region has 14 residues. This CDR3 reads CASSRDRATDTQYF. The CDR3 bases are TGTGCCAGCAGCCGGGACAGGGCCACAGATACGCAGTATTTT.

This clone was recorded once. V usage is TRBV18 and J usage is TRBJ1-1; D might be TRBD1 (6 bases). Germline V gives CDR1 KGHSH, CDR2 LQKENI. CDR3 size: 18 residues. Trimming took off 0 bases at V and 5 bases at J, with 22 bases between the two ends. CDR3 amino acids: CASSPPGAGAIGWTEAFF. DNA of the CDR3: TGTGCCAGCTCACCACCGGGGGCAGGGGCCATCGGTTGGACTGAAGCTTTCTTT.

The V gene is TRBV18, the J gene TRBJ2-3, with 7 bases aligning to TRBD2. The trim removed 9 bases at V and 8 bases at J, leaving 32 bases unmatched. The CDR3 runs to 20 residues. From germline, CDR1 is KGHSH and CDR2 LQKENI. Here the CDR3 DNA reads TGTGCCAGGACCACCCCGGCCCGGGACTATCAAGTGGGTAAGCACCTTACGCAGTATTTT. It translates to CARTTPARDYQVGKHLTQYF.

CDR3 loop: CASSLTDRANEKLFF. The DNA of the CDR3 is TGCGCCAGCAGCCTAACGGACAGGGCTAATGAAAAACTGTTTTTT. V gene TRBV5-1 combines with J gene TRBJ1-4, with 8 bases matching TRBD1. Germline CDR1 and CDR2: SGHRS and YFSETQ. The CDR3 sequence is 15 residues long. V trimming: 4 bases; J trimming: 3 bases; junction bases outside the gene matches: 5. Together with reference TRBV5-1 and TRBJ1-4, the CDR3 gives the full variable domain: KAGVTQTPRYLIKTRGQQVTLSCSPISGHRSVSWYQQTPGQGLQFLFEYFSETQRNKGNFPGRFSGRQFSNSRSEMNVSTLELGDSALYLCASSLTDRANEKLFFGSGTQLSVL.

This clone was observed once. The V and J genes are TRBV27 and TRBJ1-1; D possibly corresponds to TRBD1 (6 bases). Deletions cut 8 bases from V and 1 base from J, with 20 bases between. This CDR3 comprises 16 residues. The germline CDR1 and CDR2 sequences are MNHEY and SMNVEV (reference sequence). CDR3 residues: CASRSGTARGNTEAFF. The CDR3 bases are TGTGCCAGCCGGTCAGGGACGGCCAGGGGGAACACTGAAGCTTTCTTT.

The DNA for the CDR3 is TGTGCCAGCCTGGGGAGTGAGCGGACTGAAGCTTTCTTT. Encoded protein: CASLGSERTEAFF. The chain combines TRBV19 with TRBJ1-1; D unresolved. V was cut by 9 bases and J by 5 bases, with 16 bases left in between. Per the germline V gene, CDR1 is LNHDA and CDR2 is SQIVND (reference sequence). This CDR3 is built from 13 residues.

This chain joins TRBV19 and TRBJ2-7; the match to TRBD2 covers 8 bases. This CDR3 is 15 amino acids long. Germline loops: CDR1 LNHDA, CDR2 SQIVND (reference sequence). V gave up 0 bases and J gave up 3 bases; unmatched junction bases: 4. The CDR3 region has the DNA TGTGCCAGTAGTATAGATGAAGCGGGGGTCTACGAGCAGTACTTC. Amino acid sequence: CASSIDEAGVYEQYF.

J is TRBJ2-7 and V is TRBV6-5, with TRBD1 as a possible D gene (6 bases). V was cut by 7 bases and J by 7 bases, with 14 bases left in between. Germline lookup yields CDR1 MNHEY and CDR2 SVGAGI. This CDR3 is 12 amino acids long. The CDR3 reads CASTGQSGEQYF. CDR3 DNA sequence: TGTGCCAGCACCGGACAGTCGGGTGAGCAGTACTTC.

The CDR3 is CASSLTGVDNSPLHF. The CDR3, as DNA: TGCGCCAGCAGCTTGACAGGGGTGGATAATTCACCCCTCCACTTT. V usage is TRBV5-1 and J usage is TRBJ1-6; 7 bases fit TRBD1. Losses at the gene ends were 1 base for V and 5 bases for J; bases not matched to a gene: 3. The length of the CDR3 is 15 residues. Germline V gene lookup returns CDR1 SGHRS and CDR2 YFSETQ.

V gene TRBV7-3 combines with J gene TRBJ2-1, with D unclear. CDR3 length: 13 amino acids. Deletions cut 0 bases from V and 9 bases from J, with 9 bases between. The germline gives CDR1 SGHTA, CDR2 FQGTGA. The CDR3 nucleotides read TGTGCCAGCAGCTTAACGTATCCAGGTGAGCAGTTCTTC. Its protein is CASSLTYPGEQFF. Complete variable domain (other parts from reference TRBV7-3 and TRBJ2-1): GAGVSQTPSNKVTEKGKYVELRCDPISGHTALYWYRQSLGQGPEFLIYFQGTGAADDSGLPNDRFFAVRPEGSVSTLKIQRTERGDSAVYLCASSLTYPGEQFFGPGTRLTVL.

CDR3 sequence (DNA): TGTGCCAGCAGCCTGGACCGGGACAGGGATTATGGTGGCTACACCTTC. Its translation is CASSLDRDRDYGGYTF. This chain joins TRBV7-9 and TRBJ1-2; TRBD1 aligns across 9 bases. CDR3 size: 16 residues. J gave up 7 bases and V 5 bases, and 14 bases lay outside the gene matches. Germline V gene sequence: CDR1 SEHNR, CDR2 FQNEAQ (reference sequence).

This sequence joins TRBV19 and TRBJ1-4; 9 positions agree with TRBD1. V dropped 9 bases and J dropped 0; count of bases not matched to a gene: 8. The CDR3 is made up of 16 amino acids. Germline assignment: CDR1 LNHDA and CDR2 SQIVND (reference sequence). CDR3 sequence reads: CASDRGRGATNEKLFF. The CDR3 nucleotides are TGTGCCAGCGACAGGGGGAGAGGGGCAACTAATGAAAAACTGTTTTTT.

This chain joins TRBV21-1 and TRBJ2-2; TRBD1, as called in the table, went unchecked against the DNA. TRBV21-1 is a pseudogene segment. The CDR3 totals 14 residues. The CDR3 reads CASSKKHFAGELFF. CDR3 bases: TGTGCCAGCAGCAAAAAACATTTCGCCGGGGAGCTGTTTTTT.

The chain couples TRBV2 to TRBJ2-7, with 9 positions matching TRBD1. Germline V gene lookup returns CDR1 SNHLY and CDR2 FYNNEI. J was trimmed by 7 bases and V by 4 bases; bases with no gene match: 11. This CDR3 region has 15 residues. For the CDR3, the DNA is TGTGCCAGCAGTGTAATAGGACAGGGGTTAGGTGAGCAGTACTTC. It yields the protein CASSVIGQGLGEQYF.

The J gene is TRBJ1-4, the V gene TRBV29-1; 8 nucleotides line up with TRBD1. The V gene's germline CDR1 is SQVTM and CDR2 ANQGSEA. This CDR3 has 13 amino acids. The junction had 1 base not matched to a gene; V was cut back by 4 bases and J by 3 bases. The CDR3 protein is CSVGTGPNEKLFF. The CDR3 region has the DNA TGCAGCGTTGGGACAGGGCCTAATGAAAAACTGTTTTTT.

This chain joins TRBV28 and TRBJ1-1, with D unclear. V was cut by 8 bases and J by 3 bases, with 10 bases left in between. The CDR3 consists of 12 residues. Germline V gives CDR1 MDHEN, CDR2 SYDVKM. Here the CDR3 reads CASLSGYTEAFF. The CDR3 region has the DNA TGTGCCAGCCTGAGCGGATACACTGAAGCTTTCTTT.

CDR3 DNA sequence: TGTGCCAGTACCGATCCAGGGGTCTATGGCTACACCTTC. It yields the protein CASTDPGVYGYTF. This chain connects TRBV19 to TRBJ1-2; D is perhaps TRBD1 (6 bases). There are 13 residues in the CDR3. V lost 7 bases to trimming and J lost 4 bases, with 13 bases between them. Germline V gives CDR1 LNHDA, CDR2 SQIVND (reference sequence). Based on the CDR3 plus reference TRBV19 and TRBJ1-2, the full variable domain is DGGITQSPKYLFRKEGQNVTLSCEQNLNHDAMYWYRQDPGQGLRLIYYSQIVNDFQKGDIAEGYSVSREKKESFPLTVTSAQKNPTAFYLCASTDPGVYGYTFGSGTRLTVV.

Comment on this clone: One end of the junction is discordant with germline, which a read error may explain. This sequence joins TRBV14 and TRBJ1-6, with TRBD1 identical over 9 bases. The CDR3 loop spans 13 amino acids. Germline V gene lookup returns CDR1 SGHDN and CDR2 FVKESK. CDR3 coding DNA: TGTGCCTGCAGGCGACAGGGGGATTCACCCCTCCACTTT. Residues: CACRRQGDSPLHF.

The chain carries TRBV5-1 and TRBJ2-1; 14 positions match TRBD2. The CDR3 has 16 amino acids. V shed 0 bases and J 8 bases; nucleotides not matched to a gene: 4. CDR1 is SGHRS, CDR2 YFSETQ, per germline. In DNA, the CDR3 is TGCGCCAGCAGCTTGGGGGGACTAGCGGGAGTGGATGAGCAGTTCTTC. Its translation: CASSLGGLAGVDEQFF.

The chain combines TRBV28 with TRBJ1-5; D is unresolved. The ends were cut back, 6 bases at V and 0 bases at J, with 12 bases in the middle. This CDR3 spans 15 amino acids. Germline CDR1 and CDR2: MDHEN and SYDVKM. The CDR3 nucleotides are TGTGCCAGCAGGGCTGAGGGTTATAGCAATCAGCCCCAGCATTTT. Translation: CASRAEGYSNQPQHF.

The chain combines TRBV10-3 with TRBJ1-4; 9 nucleotides align to TRBD1. This CDR3 spans 13 amino acids. V lost 10 bases and J lost 8; bases outside the gene matches: 8. CDR1 is ENHRY, CDR2 SYGVKD, per germline. The CDR3 loop reads CATEQGAGEKLFF. As DNA, the CDR3 is TGTGCCACCGAACAGGGGGCGGGAGAAAAACTGTTTTTT.